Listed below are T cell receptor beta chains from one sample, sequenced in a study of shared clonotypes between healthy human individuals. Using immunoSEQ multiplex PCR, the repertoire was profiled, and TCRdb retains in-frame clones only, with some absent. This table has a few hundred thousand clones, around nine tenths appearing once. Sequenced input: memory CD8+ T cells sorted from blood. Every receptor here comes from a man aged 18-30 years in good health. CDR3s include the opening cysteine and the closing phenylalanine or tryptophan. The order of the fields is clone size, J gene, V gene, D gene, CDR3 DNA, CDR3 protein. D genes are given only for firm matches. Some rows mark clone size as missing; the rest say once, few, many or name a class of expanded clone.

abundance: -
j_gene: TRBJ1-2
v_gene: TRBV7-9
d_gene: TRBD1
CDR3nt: TGTGCCAGCAGCTCGGACAGGGAAGGCTACACCTTC
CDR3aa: CASSSDREGYTF

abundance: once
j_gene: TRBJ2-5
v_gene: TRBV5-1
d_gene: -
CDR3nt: TGCGCCAGCAGCTTGGAGGGGCTGTGGCGACAAGAGACCCAGTACTTC
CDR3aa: CASSLEGLWRQETQYF

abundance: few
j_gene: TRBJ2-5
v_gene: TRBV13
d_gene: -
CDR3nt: TGTGCCAGCAGCTTAGGGGGTACAGGGGAGACCCAGTACTTC
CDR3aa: CASSLGGTGETQYF

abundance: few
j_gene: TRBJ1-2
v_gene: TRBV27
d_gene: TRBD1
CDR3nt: TGTGCCAGCAGAGGACAGGGGGCTCTGAGCTATGGCTACACCTTC
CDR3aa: CASRGQGALSYGYTF

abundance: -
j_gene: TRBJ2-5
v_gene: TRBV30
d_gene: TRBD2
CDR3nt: TGTGCCTGGAGTGTAGGCGGGGGAGCTCAAGAGACCCAGTACTTC
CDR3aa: CAWSVGGGAQETQYF

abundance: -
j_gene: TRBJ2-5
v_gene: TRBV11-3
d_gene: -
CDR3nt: TGTGCCAGCAGCTCCAGGGGATTCCAAGAGACCCAGTACTTC
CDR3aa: CASSSRGFQETQYF

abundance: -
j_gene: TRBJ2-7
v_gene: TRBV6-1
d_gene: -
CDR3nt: TGTGCCAGCAATCTACACAGGGTGGATGGGTACGAGCAGTACTTC
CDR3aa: CASNLHRVDGYEQYF

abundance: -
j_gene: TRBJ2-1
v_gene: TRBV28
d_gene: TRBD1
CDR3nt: TGTGCCAGCAGTTGGGACAGCAATGAGCAGTTCTTC
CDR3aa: CASSWDSNEQFF

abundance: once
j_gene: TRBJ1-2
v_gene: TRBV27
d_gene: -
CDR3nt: TGTGCCAGCAGTTCCCTCCAGGGAAATAACTATGGCTACACCTTC
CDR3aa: CASSSLQGNNYGYTF

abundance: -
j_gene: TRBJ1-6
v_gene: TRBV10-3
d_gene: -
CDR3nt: TGTGCCATCAGGGACACTTTCTATAATTCACCCCTCCACTTT
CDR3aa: CAIRDTFYNSPLHF

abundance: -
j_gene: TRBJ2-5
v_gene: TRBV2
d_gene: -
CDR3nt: TGTGCCAGCAGGATCCCAGAACAAGAGACCCAGTACTTC
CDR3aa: CASRIPEQETQYF

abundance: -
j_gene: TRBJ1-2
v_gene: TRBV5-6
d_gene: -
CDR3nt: TGTGCCAGCAGCTTTCAGGGAGGGAATGGCTACACCTTC
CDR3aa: CASSFQGGNGYTF

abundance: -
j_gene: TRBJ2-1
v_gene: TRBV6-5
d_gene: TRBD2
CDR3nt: TGTGCCAGCACCACACTAGCGGGAGTTCTCGATGAGCAGTTCTTC
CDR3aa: CASTTLAGVLDEQFF

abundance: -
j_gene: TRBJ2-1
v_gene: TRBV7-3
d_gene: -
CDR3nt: TGTGCCAGCAGCTTAATGGGCGGTGAGCAGTTCTTC
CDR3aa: CASSLMGGEQFF

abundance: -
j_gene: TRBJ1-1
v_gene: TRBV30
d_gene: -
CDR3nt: TGTGCCTGGAGTATACTCGACCTCCACACTGAAGCTTTCTTT
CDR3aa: CAWSILDLHTEAFF

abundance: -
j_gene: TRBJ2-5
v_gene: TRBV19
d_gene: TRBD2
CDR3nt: TGTGCCAGTAGTATAGCCCCCTGGGGAGGGGAAGAAGAGACCCAGTACTTC
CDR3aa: CASSIAPWGGEEETQYF

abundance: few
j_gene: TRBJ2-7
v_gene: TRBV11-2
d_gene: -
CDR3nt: TGTGCCAGCAGCTCCGCCGGACTGACGAGACACGAGCAGTACTTC
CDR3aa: CASSSAGLTRHEQYF

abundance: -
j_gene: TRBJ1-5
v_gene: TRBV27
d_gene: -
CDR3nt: TGTGCCAGCAGTTTGTCCGGATATAGCAATCAGCCCCAGCATTTT
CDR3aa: CASSLSGYSNQPQHF

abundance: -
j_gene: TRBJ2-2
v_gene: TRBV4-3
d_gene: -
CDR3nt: TGCGCCAGCAGCCAAGTCCTTCGGACAGATAACACCGGGGAGCTGTTTTTT
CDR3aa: CASSQVLRTDNTGELFF

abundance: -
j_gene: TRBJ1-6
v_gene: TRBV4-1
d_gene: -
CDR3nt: TGCGCCAGCAGCCAGACGGCGAGCCTGGGAGATAATTCACCCCTCCACTTT
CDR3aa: CASSQTASLGDNSPLHF

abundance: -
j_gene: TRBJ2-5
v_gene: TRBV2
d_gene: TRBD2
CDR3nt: TGTGCCAGTCTTACTGCGGGGGGCTCCCAAGAGACCCAGTACTTC
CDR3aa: CASLTAGGSQETQYF

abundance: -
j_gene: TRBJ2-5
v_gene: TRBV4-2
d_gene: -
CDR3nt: TGTGCCAGCAGCCAAGATAACAGCGCTGGAGAGACCCAGTACTTC
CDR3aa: CASSQDNSAGETQYF

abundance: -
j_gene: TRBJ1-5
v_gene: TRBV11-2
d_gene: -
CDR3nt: TGTGCCAGCAGCCCGTCGGGGGAGTTCAATCAGCCCCAGCATTTT
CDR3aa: CASSPSGEFNQPQHF

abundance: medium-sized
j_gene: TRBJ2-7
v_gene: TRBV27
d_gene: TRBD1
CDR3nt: TGTGCCAGCAGTTTACAGGGGGCTTACGACGAGCAGTACTTC
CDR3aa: CASSLQGAYDEQYF

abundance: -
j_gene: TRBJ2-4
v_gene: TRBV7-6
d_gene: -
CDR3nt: TGTGCCAGCAGCTTATCAGCAGGCAATGGCAAAAACATTCAGTACTTC
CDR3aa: CASSLSAGNGKNIQYF

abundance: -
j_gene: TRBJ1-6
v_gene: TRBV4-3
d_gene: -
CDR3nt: TGCGCCAGCAGCCGCAAGGACTTTCAGCCCCTCCACTTT
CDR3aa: CASSRKDFQPLHF

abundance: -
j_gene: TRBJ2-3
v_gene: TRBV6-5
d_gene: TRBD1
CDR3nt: TGTGCCAGCACTCCGGGACAGGGAAAGGGAGCGCAGTATTTT
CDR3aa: CASTPGQGKGAQYF

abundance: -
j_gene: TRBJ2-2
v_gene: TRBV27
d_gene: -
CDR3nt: TGTGCCAGCAGTCCCACAGACAACACCGGGGAGCTGTTTTTT
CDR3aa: CASSPTDNTGELFF